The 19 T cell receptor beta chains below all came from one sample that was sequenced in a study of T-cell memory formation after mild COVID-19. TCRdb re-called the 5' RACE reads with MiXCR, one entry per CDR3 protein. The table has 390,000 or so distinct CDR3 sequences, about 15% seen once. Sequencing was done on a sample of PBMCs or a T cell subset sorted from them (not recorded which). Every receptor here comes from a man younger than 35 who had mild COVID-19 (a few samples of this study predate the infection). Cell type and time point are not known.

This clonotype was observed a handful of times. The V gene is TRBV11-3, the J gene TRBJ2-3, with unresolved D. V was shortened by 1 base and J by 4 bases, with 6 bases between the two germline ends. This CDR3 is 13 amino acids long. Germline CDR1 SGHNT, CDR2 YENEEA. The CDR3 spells CASSLGDADTQYF. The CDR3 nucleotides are TGTGCCAGCAGCTTAGGGGATGCAGATACGCAGTATTTT.

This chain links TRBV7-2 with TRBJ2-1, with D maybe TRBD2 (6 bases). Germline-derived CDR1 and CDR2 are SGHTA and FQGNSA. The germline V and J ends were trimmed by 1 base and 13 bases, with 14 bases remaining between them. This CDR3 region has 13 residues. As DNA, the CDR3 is TGTGCCAGCAGCTTAGTGGCCGGGGAGGAACAGTTCTTC. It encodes CASSLVAGEEQFF.

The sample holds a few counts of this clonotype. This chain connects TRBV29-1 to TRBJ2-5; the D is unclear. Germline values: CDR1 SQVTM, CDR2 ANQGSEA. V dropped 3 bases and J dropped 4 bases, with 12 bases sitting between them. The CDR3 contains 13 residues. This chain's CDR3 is CSVDKVLGETQYF. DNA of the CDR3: TGCAGCGTTGACAAGGTTTTAGGAGAGACCCAGTACTTC.

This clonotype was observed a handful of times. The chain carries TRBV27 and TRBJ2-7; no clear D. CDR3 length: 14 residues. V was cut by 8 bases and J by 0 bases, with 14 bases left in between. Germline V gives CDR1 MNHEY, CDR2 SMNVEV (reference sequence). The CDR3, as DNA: TGTGCCAGCTCGATCTCGGTGAACTCCTACGAGCAGTACGTC. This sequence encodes CASSISVNSYEQYV.

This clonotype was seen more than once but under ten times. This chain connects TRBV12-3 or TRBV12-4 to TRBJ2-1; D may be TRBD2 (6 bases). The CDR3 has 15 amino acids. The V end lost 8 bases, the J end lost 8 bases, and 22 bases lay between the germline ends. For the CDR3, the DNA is TGTGCCAGCGGCACCATGGGACGGAGGGTCCATGAGCAGTTCTTC. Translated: CASGTMGRRVHEQFF.

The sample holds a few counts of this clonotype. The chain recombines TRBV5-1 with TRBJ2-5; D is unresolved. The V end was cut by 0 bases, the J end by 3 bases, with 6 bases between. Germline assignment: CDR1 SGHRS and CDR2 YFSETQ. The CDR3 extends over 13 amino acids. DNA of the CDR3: TGCGCCAGCAGCTTGGGAGTTGAAGAGACCCAGTACTTC. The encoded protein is CASSLGVEETQYF.

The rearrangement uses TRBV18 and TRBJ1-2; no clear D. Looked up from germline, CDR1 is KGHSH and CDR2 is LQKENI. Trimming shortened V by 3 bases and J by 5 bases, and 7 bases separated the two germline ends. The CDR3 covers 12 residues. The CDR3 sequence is CASSPVAYGYTF. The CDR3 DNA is TGTGCCAGCTCACCGGTTGCTTATGGCTACACCTTC.

The CDR3 loop reads CAWTGQGDSPLHF. In DNA form, the CDR3 reads TGTGCCTGGACGGGACAGGGAGATTCACCCCTCCACTTT. The chain uses TRBV30 and TRBJ1-6, with TRBD1 matching over 9 bases. With V trimmed by 4 bases and J by 8 bases, 3 bases remained unmatched. The CDR3 sequence is 13 residues long. In germline, CDR1 is GTSNPN, CDR2 SVGIG (reference sequence).

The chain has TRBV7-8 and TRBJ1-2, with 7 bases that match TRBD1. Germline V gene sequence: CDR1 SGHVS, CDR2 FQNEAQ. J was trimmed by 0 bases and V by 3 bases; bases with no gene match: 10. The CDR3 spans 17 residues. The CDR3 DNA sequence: TGTGCCAGCAGCTTGAGGGACAGCGCCCTTCCTAACTATGGCTACACCTTC. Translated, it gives CASSLRDSALPNYGYTF.

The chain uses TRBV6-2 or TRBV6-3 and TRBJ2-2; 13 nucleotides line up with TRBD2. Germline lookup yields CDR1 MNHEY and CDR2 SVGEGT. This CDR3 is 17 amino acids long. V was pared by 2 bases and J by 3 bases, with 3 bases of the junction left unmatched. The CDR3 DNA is TGTGCCAGCAGTTACCGACTAGCGGGGGGTTACACCGGGGAGCTGTTTTTT. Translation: CASSYRLAGGYTGELFF.

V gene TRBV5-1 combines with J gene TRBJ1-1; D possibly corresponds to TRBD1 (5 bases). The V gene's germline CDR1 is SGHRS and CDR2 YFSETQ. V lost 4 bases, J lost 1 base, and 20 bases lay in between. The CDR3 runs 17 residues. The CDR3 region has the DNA TGCGCCAGCAGCCTGGGGTGGGTGCAGGGTACGAACACTGAAGCTTTCTTT. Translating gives CASSLGWVQGTNTEAFF.

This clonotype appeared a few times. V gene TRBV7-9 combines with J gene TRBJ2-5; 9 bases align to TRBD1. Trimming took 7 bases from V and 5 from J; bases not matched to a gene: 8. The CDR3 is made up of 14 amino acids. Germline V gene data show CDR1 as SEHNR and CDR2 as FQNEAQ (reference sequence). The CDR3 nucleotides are TGTGCCAGCACGGGACAGGGAATGGCGGAGACCCAGTACTTC. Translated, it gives CASTGQGMAETQYF.

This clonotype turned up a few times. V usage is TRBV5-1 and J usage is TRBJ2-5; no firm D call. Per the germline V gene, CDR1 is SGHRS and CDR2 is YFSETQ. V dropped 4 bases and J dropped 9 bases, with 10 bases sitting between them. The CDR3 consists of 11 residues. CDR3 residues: CASSAGPAQYF. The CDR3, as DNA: TGCGCCAGCAGCGCCGGTCCGGCCCAGTACTTC.

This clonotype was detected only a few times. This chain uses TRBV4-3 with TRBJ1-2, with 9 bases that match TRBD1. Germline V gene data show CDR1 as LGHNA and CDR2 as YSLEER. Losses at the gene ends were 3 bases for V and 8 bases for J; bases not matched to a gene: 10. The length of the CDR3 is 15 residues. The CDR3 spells CASSQSLQGAGGYTF. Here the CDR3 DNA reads TGCGCCAGCAGCCAGAGCTTACAGGGGGCTGGGGGCTACACCTTC.

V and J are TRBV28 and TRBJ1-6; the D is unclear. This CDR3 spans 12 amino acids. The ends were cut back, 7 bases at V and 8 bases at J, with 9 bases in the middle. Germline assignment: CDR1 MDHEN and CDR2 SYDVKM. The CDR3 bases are TGTGCCAGCAAATTCAATGATTCACCCCTCCACTTT. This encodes CASKFNDSPLHF.

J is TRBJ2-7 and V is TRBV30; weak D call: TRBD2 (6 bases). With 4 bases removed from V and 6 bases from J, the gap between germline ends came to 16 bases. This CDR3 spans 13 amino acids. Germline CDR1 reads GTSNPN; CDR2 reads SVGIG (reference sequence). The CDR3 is CAWTMGGGLEQYF. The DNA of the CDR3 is TGTGCCTGGACGATGGGGGGTGGGCTCGAGCAGTACTTC.

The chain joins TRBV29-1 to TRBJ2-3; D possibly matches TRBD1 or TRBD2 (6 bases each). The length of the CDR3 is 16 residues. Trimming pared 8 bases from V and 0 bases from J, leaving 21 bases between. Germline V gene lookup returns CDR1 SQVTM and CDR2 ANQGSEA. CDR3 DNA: TGCAGCACCTTCGGGGCTGGGGGGCCGAGCACAGATACGCAGTATTTT. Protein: CSTFGAGGPSTDTQYF.

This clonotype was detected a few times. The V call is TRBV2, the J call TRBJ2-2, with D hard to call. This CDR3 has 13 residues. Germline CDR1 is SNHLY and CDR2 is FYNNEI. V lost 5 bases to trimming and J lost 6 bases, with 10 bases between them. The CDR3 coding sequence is TGTGCCAGCAGTACTGTCCCCTCCGGGGAGCTGTTTTTT. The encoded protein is CASSTVPSGELFF.

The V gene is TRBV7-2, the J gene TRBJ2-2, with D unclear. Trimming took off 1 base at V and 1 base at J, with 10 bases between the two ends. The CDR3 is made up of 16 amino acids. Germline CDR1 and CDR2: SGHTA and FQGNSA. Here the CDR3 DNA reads TGTGCCAGCAGCTTAGTCCCAGACGTGAACACCGGGGAGCTGTTTTTT. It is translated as CASSLVPDVNTGELFF.